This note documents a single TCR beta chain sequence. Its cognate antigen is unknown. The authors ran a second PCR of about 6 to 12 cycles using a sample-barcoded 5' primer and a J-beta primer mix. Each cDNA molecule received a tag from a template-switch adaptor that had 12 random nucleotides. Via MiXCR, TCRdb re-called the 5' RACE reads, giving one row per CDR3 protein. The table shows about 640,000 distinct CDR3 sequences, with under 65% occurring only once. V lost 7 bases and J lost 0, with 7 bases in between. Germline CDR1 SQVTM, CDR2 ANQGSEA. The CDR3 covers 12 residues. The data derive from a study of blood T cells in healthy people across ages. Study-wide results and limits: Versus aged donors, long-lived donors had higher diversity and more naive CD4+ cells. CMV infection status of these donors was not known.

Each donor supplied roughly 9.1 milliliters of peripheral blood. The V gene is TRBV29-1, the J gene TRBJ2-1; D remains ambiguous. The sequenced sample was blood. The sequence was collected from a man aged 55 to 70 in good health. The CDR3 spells CSASSSYNEQFF. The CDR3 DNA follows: TGCAGCGCTTCAAGCTCCTACAATGAGCAGTTCTTC.